These T cell receptor beta chains were read from a single sample in a study of identical twins' blood T cells. TCRdb re-called the 5' RACE reads through MiXCR, storing one row per CDR3 protein. Of about 370,000 distinct CDR3 sequences in the sample, about 28% were seen once. Sequencing was done on a sample of PBMCs. These receptors were obtained from a woman aged 18 to 55 in good health. Each CDR3 is given with its conserved first and last residue. Each record gives: V gene, clone size, D gene, J gene, CDR3 protein, CDR3 DNA. The D gene is left open where the match is weak. Clone size appears in some rows only: once, few, many, or a class for an expanded clone.

V: TRBV6-5; size: .; D: .; J: TRBJ2-1; CDR3: CASSYSGPTYNEQFF; DNA: TGTGCCAGCAGTTATAGCGGCCCCACCTACAATGAGCAGTTCTTC
V: TRBV6-2/TRBV6-3; size: .; D: .; J: TRBJ1-6; CDR3: CTSSYSLESPLHF; DNA: TGTACCAGCAGTTACTCCCTGGAATCACCCCTCCACTTT
V: TRBV20-1; size: .; D: .; J: TRBJ1-2; CDR3: CSASVRRDGYTF; DNA: TGCAGTGCTAGTGTGCGGCGGGATGGCTACACCTTC
V: TRBV5-1; size: few; D: .; J: TRBJ1-1; CDR3: CASSFLDSRNTEAFF; DNA: TGCGCCAGCAGCTTCCTCGATAGCAGGAACACTGAAGCTTTCTTT
V: TRBV7-2; size: .; D: .; J: TRBJ2-4; CDR3: CASSFSRTLAKNIQYF; DNA: TGTGCCAGCAGCTTCTCTAGGACCTTAGCCAAAAACATTCAGTACTTC
V: TRBV20-1; size: .; D: .; J: TRBJ2-3; CDR3: CSAAGLGTDTQYF; DNA: TGCAGTGCTGCGGGCCTCGGGACAGATACGCAGTATTTT
V: TRBV10-3; size: .; D: TRBD2; J: TRBJ2-1; CDR3: CTISDVASGRWNEQFF; DNA: TGTACCATCAGTGATGTGGCTAGCGGGAGATGGAATGAGCAGTTCTTC
V: TRBV19; size: .; D: .; J: TRBJ1-5; CDR3: CASIDRRQNNQPQHF; DNA: TGTGCCAGTATTGACCGGCGACAGAACAATCAGCCCCAGCATTTT
V: TRBV7-6; size: .; D: .; J: TRBJ1-5; CDR3: CASSLDSYQPQHF; DNA: TGTGCCAGCAGCTTGGACAGTTATCAGCCCCAGCATTTT
V: TRBV7-9; size: .; D: .; J: TRBJ1-5; CDR3: CASSLEEDQPQHF; DNA: TGTGCCAGCAGCTTAGAGGAGGATCAGCCCCAGCATTTT
V: TRBV29-1; size: .; D: .; J: TRBJ1-1; CDR3: CSGNRGSNTGAFF; DNA: TGCAGCGGTAATAGGGGGTCGAACACTGGAGCTTTCTTT
V: TRBV20-1; size: .; D: .; J: TRBJ2-7; CDR3: CSATTNRAYEQYF; DNA: TGCAGTGCTACAACTAACAGAGCCTACGAGCAGTACTTC